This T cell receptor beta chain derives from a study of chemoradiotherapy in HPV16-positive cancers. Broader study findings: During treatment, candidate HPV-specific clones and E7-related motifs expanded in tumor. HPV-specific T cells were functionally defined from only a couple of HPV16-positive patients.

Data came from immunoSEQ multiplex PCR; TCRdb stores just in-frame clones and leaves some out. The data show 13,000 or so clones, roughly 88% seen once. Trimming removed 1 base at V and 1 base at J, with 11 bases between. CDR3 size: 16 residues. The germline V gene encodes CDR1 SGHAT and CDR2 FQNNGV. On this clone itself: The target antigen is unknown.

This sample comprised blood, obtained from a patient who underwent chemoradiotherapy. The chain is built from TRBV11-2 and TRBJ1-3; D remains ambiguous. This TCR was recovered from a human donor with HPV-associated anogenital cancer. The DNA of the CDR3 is TGTGCCAGCAGCTTAGGGGGAGGTTTTTCTGGAAACACCATATATTTT. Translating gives CASSLGGGFSGNTIYF.